Reported below is one TCR beta chain. This clone was counted ten times or more. This receptor's antigen is unknown. There are no base qualities to consult, and no much larger clone falls within one base. This entry comes from a study of blood T cell repertoires in COVID-19 (dated by TCRdb to 2020 to 2021). Broadly, across the study: Samples from collaborators originated in the United States, Italy and Spain and spanned both the acute and convalescent phases of COVID-19. Where available, HLA class I and class II types were obtained from metadata supplied by the sample provider rather than from assay-based typing. The repertoires were released in a freely available public database intended as a resource for research on the immune response to SARS-CoV-2. Sample metadata almost always included a de-identified subject ID, COVID-19 status, age in years and sex. The samples were drawn from the first 160 participants of the ongoing ImmuneRACE study and from 950 to 1,500 subjects provided by 6 global collaborators. The dataset comprised deeply sampled blood TCRbeta repertoires from subjects exposed to, actively infected with, or recovered from COVID-19. The material from the prospective study consisted of cDNA or gDNA derived from T cells, B-cell-depleted T cells, or PBMCs.

Each collaborating institution followed its own protocols to collect whole blood in K2EDTA tubes. Collaborator samples were shipped for TCRbeta analysis as frozen whole blood, isolated PBMCs, or DNA extracted from either sample type. TCRbeta CDR3 regions were amplified from genomic DNA by means of the immunoSEQ Assay, a bias-controlled multiplex PCR. Processing in the source paper ran as follows. Nucleated cell counts per sample were estimated from amplification of reference gene primers within the assay. To quantify the absolute abundance of each unique TCRbeta CDR3 rearrangement, sequence reads were collapsed and filtered. For each sample, productive Simpson clonality was calculated as the square root of Simpson's diversity index across productive rearrangements. The immuneACCESS repertoire file appears here via TCRdb, limited to in-frame rearrangements. These files lack a portion of the clones; in checked studies, under half of the deficit traces to unresolved V genes, and the cause of the others is not known. Clonal size and the V and J genes are those of that table, whereas D and trimming came from the DNA. A total of some 370,000 clones appear in this sample, 89% of them only once. 0.95% to 1.5% of the sample is taken by the ten largest.

General findings and caveats noted by the study authors: Clinical and demographic metadata were provided uncurated, with the amount varying by source and participant.

CDR1 and CDR2, looked up from the germline V gene, are MNHNS and SASEGT. The germline ends are 10 bases apart after V is trimmed by 1 base and J by 6 bases. The CDR3 spans 15 residues, from the cysteine through the phenylalanine. Here the CDR3 DNA is all that survives: 45 bases in frame from base 1. The specimen was peripheral blood. Recombination joined TRBV6-1 with TRBJ1-6, with TRBD1 perhaps the D gene, on 6 matching bases. This TCR was sampled from a man aged 35 to 55 with acute or convalescent COVID-19. The CDR3 here reads CASSEGGGGNSPLHF. The DNA sequence is given as TGTGCCAGCAGTGAAGGAGGGGGGGGTAATTCACCCCTCCACTTT.